This T cell receptor (beta chain) was sequenced for a study of PD-1 blockade in classical Hodgkin lymphoma. Study-level findings and limits: CD4+ but not CD8+ TCR diversity rose significantly by C4D1. As was reported, newly diagnosed patients showed lower baseline TCR diversity than healthy donors did. The baseline diversity of complete responders showed similarity to that of newly diagnosed patients.

Time point noted: cycle 4 day 1 (C4D1), after six to seven weeks of nivolumab. Each and every patient relapsed after autologous stem cell transplantation, and patients got differing brentuximab vedotin exposure. When best responses were assessed, they were complete response, partial response or progressive disease. In regard to this clone: What it recognizes is unknown.

Clones were sequenced by immunoSEQ multiplex PCR, and TCRdb holds only the in-frame ones, with some missing. The data contain 100,000 to 120,000 clones, about nine tenths of them singletons. Sample: peripheral blood mononuclear cells (PBMCs), taken before the fourth cycle of nivolumab. The receptor was isolated from a human donor with classical Hodgkin lymphoma.

The DNA for the CDR3 is TGTGCCAGTAAGGCGGGAGGGCCCGGTGAGCAGTTCTTC. Translation: CASKAGGPGEQFF. The rearrangement joins TRBV19 to TRBJ2-1, with 9 bases identical to TRBD2. With 7 bases clipped from V and 9 bases from J, the junction kept 7 bases outside the gene matches. Germline CDR1 reads LNHDA; CDR2 reads SQIVND (reference sequence). The CDR3 length is 13 residues.